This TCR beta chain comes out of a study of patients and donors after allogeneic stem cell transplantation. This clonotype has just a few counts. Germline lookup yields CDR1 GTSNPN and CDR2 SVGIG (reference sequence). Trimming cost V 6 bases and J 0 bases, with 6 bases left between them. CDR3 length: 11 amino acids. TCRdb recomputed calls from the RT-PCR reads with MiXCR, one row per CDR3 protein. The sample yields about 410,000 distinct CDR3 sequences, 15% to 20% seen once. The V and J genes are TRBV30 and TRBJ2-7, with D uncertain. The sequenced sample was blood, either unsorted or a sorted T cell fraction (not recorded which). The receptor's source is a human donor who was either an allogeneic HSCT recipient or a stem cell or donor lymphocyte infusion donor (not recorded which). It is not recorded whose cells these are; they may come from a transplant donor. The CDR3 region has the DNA TGTGCCTGTACGATCTCCTACGAGCAGTACTTC. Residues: CACTISYEQYF.